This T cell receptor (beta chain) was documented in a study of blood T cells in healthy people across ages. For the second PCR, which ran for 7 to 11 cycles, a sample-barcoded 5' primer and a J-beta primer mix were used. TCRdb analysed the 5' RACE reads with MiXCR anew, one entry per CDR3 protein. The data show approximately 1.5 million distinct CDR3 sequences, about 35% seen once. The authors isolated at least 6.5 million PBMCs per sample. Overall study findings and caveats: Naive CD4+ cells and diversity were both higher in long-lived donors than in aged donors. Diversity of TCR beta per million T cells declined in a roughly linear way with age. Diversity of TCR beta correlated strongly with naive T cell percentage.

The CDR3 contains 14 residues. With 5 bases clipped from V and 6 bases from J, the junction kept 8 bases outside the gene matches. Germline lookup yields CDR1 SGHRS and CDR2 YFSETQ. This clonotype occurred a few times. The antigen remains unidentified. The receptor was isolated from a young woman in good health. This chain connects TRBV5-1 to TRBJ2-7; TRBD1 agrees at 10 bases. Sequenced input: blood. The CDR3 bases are TGCGCCAGCAGTCAGGACAGGGGGTCAGGCGAGCAGTACTTC. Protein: CASSQDRGSGEQYF.